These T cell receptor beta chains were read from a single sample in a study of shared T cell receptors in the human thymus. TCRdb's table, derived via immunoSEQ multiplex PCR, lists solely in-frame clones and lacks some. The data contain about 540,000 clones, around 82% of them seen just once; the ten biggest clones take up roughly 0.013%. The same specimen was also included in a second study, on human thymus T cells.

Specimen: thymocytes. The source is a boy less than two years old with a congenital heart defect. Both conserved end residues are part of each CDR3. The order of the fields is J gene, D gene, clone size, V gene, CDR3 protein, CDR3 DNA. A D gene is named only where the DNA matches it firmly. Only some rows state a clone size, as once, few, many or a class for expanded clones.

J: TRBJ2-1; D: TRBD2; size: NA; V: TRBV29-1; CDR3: CSVARLAGGQDEQFF; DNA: TGCAGCGTTGCACGACTAGCGGGAGGGCAAGATGAGCAGTTCTTC
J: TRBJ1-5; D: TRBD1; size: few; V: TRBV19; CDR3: CASRTSSRGHDQPQHF; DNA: TGTGCCAGTAGAACCTCGAGCAGGGGGCACGATCAGCCCCAGCATTTT
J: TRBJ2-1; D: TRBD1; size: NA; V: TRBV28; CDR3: CASSLGLDRGRNEQFF; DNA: TGTGCCAGCAGTTTGGGTTTGGACAGGGGAAGGAATGAGCAGTTCTTC
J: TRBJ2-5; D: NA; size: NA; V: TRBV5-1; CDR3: CASSLAVQETQYF; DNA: TGCGCCAGCAGCTTGGCAGTTCAAGAGACCCAGTACTTC
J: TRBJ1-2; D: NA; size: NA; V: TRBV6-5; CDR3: CASSHWGVGYTF; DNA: TGTGCCAGCAGTCACTGGGGGGTTGGCTACACCTTC
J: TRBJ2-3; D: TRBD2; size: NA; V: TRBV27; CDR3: CASTASGAGDTQYF; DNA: TGTGCCAGCACCGCTAGCGGGGCGGGAGATACGCAGTATTTT
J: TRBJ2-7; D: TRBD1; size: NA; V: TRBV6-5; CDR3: CASRSGQGIHEQYF; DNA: TGTGCCAGCAGATCGGGACAGGGGATCCACGAGCAGTACTTC
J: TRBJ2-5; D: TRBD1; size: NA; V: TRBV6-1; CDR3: CASRGTGEEETQYF; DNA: TGTGCCAGCAGGGGGACAGGGGAGGAAGAGACCCAGTACTTC
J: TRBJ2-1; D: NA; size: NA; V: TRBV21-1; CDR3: CASSRGTSGSAYNEQFF; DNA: TGTGCCAGCAGCAGAGGGACTAGCGGGAGCGCCTACAATGAGCAGTTCTTC
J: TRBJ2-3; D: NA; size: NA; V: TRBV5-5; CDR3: CASSTRTTISTDTQYF; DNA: TGTGCCAGCAGCACAAGGACGACTATTTCCACAGATACGCAGTATTTT
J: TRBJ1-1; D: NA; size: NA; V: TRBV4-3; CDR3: CASSQLANLGNTEAFF; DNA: TGCGCCAGCAGCCAATTGGCCAACCTAGGGAACACTGAAGCTTTCTTT
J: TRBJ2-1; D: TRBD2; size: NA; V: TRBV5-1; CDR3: CASSRALSDDRPDQRDCDNEQFF; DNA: TGCGCCAGCAGCCGTGCTCTGTCCGACGACAGACCGGATCAGCGGGACTGCGACAATGAGCAGTTCTTC
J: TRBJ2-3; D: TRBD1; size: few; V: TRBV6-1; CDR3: CASRGTGGSADTQYF; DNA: TGTGCCAGCAGGGGGACAGGGGGCAGCGCAGATACGCAGTATTTT
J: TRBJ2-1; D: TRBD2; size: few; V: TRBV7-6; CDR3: CASSSLSRDSTSGRPGHEQFF; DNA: TGTGCCAGCAGCTCACTTAGTCGCGACTCGACTAGCGGGAGGCCGGGCCATGAGCAGTTCTTC
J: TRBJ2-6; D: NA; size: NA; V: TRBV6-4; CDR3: CASSGRDGANVLTF; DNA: TGTGCCAGCAGTGGGAGGGACGGGGCCAACGTCCTGACTTTC
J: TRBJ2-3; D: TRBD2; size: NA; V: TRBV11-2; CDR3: CASSLVTAGAGGVTDTQYF; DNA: TGTGCCAGCAGCTTAGTGACGGCTGGAGCGGGAGGAGTAACAGATACGCAGTATTTT
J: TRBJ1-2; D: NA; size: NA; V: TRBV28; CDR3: CASSFRTEANYGYTF; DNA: TGTGCCAGCAGTTTCCGGACAGAAGCTAACTATGGCTACACCTTC
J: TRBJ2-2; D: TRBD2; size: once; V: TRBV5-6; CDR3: CASRSGLAATGELFF; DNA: TGTGCCAGCAGGTCGGGACTAGCGGCTACCGGGGAGCTGTTTTTT
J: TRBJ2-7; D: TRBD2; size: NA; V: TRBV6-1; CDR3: CASRKSSGNYEQYF; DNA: TGTGCCAGCAGGAAATCAAGCGGGAACTACGAGCAGTACTTC
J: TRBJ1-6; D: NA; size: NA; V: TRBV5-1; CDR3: CASSLGHSPLHF; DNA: TGCGCCAGCAGCTTGGGGCACTCACCCCTCCACTTT
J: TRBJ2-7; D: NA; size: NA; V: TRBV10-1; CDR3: CASSDAAGGKGYEQYF; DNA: TGCGCCAGCAGTGATGCGGCGGGCGGGAAGGGCTACGAGCAGTACTTC
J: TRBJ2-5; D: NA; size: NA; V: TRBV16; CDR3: CASSQQGGKTQYF; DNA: TGTGCCAGCAGCCAACAGGGGGGAAAGACCCAGTACTTC
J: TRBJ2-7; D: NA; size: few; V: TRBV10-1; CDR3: CASSGHLSYEQYF; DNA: TGCGCCAGCAGTGGCCACCTATCCTACGAGCAGTACTTC
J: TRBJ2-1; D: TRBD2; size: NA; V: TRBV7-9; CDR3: CASSFGHNTSGRAGEQFF; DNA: TGTGCCAGCAGCTTCGGGCACAACACTAGCGGGAGGGCCGGTGAGCAGTTCTTC
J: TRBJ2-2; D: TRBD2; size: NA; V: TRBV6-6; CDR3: CASRQGTSGRTGELFF; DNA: TGTGCCAGCAGACAAGGGACTAGCGGGAGGACCGGGGAGCTGTTTTTT
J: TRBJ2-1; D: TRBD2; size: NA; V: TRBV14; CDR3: CASSHCSGRGNEQFF; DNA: TGTGCCAGCAGCCATTGTAGCGGGAGGGGCAATGAGCAGTTCTTC
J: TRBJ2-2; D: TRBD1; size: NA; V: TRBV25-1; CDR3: CASSESDRGGTGELFF; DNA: TGTGCCAGCAGTGAAAGTGACAGGGGTGGGACCGGGGAGCTGTTTTTT
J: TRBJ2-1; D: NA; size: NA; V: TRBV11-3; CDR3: CASSLGRVTYNEQFF; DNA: TGTGCCAGCAGCTTAGGCAGGGTCACCTACAATGAGCAGTTCTTC
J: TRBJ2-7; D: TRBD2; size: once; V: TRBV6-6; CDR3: CASSYGLAGAIYEQYF; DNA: TGTGCCAGCAGTTACGGGCTAGCGGGAGCTATCTACGAGCAGTACTTC
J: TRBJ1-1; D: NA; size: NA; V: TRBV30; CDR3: CAWSKRRNTEAFF; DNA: TGTGCCTGGAGTAAGCGGAGGAACACTGAAGCTTTCTTT
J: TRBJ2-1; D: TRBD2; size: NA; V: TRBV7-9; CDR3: CASSLEAGAPVRQFF; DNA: TGTGCCAGCAGCTTAGAAGCGGGAGCGCCAGTAAGGCAGTTCTTC
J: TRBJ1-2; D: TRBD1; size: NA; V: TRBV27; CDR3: CASSSSRQGECYTF; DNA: TGTGCCAGCAGTTCCTCGAGGCAGGGGGAGTGCTACACCTTC
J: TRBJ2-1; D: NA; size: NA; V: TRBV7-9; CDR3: CASSPPRTAGEQFF; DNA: TGTGCCAGCAGCCCCCCCCGGACAGCTGGGGAGCAGTTCTTC
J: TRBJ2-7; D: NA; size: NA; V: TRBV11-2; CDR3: CASSLKRDTHEQYF; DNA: TGTGCCAGCAGCTTAAAACGGGACACCCACGAGCAGTACTTC
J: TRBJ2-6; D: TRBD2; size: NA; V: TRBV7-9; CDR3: CASSYLGTSGTGANVLTF; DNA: TGTGCCAGCAGCTACCTCGGGACTAGCGGGACTGGGGCCAACGTCCTGACTTTC
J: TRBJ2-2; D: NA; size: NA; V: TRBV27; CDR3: CASSLFRATGELFF; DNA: TGTGCCAGCAGTTTATTCCGAGCGACCGGGGAGCTGTTTTTT
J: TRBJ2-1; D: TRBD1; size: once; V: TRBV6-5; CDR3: CASSLDRSSYNEQFF; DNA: TGTGCCAGCAGCCTGGACAGGAGCTCCTACAATGAGCAGTTCTTC
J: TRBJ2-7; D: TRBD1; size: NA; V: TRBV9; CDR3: CASSGDSSYEQYF; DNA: TGTGCCAGCAGCGGGGACAGTTCCTACGAGCAGTACTTC
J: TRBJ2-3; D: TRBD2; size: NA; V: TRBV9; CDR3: CASSLPTSGSIDTQYF; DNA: TGTGCCAGCAGCCTCCCGACTAGCGGGAGCATAGATACGCAGTATTTT
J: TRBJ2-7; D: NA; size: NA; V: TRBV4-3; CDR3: CASSQDPRGRGYEQYF; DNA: TGCGCCAGCAGCCAAGATCCACGGGGTCGGGGATACGAGCAGTACTTC
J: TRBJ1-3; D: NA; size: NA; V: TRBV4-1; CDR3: CASSQAKQGKDMGSSGNTIYF; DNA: TGCGCCAGCAGCCAAGCCAAACAGGGAAAGGATATGGGGAGCTCTGGAAACACCATATATTTT
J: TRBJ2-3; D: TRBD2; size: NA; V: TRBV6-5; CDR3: CARGRTSGDLDTQYF; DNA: TGTGCCAGGGGCCGGACTAGCGGGGATTTAGATACGCAGTATTTT
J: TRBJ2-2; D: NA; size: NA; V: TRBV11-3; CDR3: CASSLEGNGETGELFF; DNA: TGTGCCAGCAGCTTAGAGGGAAACGGGGAGACCGGGGAGCTGTTTTTT
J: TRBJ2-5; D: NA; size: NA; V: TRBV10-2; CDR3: CASSESGETQYF; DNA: TGCGCCAGCAGTGAGTCCGGGGAGACCCAGTACTTC
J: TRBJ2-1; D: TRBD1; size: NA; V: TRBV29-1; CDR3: CSAPPDRGSYNEQFF; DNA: TGCAGCGCACCCCCGGACAGGGGCTCCTACAATGAGCAGTTCTTC
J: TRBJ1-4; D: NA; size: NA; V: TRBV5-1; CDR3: CASSPRRGQPREKLFF; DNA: TGCGCCAGCAGCCCTCGACGAGGGCAGCCAAGGGAAAAACTGTTTTTT
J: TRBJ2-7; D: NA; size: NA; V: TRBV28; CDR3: CASLQPRTPPSAGHYEQYF; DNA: TGTGCCAGCCTACAACCTCGAACCCCACCATCAGCGGGACACTACGAGCAGTACTTC
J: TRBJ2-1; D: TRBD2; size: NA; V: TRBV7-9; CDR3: CASSFLSGSPLLDNEQFF; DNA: TGTGCCAGCAGCTTTCTTAGCGGGAGTCCGCTATTGGACAATGAGCAGTTCTTC
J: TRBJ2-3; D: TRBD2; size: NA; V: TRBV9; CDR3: CASSRGGPTDTQYF; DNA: TGTGCCAGCAGCCGGGGGGGCCCCACAGATACGCAGTATTTT
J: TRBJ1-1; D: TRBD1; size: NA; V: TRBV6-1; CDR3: CASTRQGMNTEAFF; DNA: TGTGCCAGCACACGACAGGGAATGAACACTGAAGCTTTCTTT
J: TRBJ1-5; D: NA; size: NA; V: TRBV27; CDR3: CASKTQGGNQPQHF; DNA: TGTGCCAGCAAAACACAGGGTGGCAATCAGCCCCAGCATTTT
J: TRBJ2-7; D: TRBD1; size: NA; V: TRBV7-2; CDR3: CASSLARDRVISYEQYF; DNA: TGTGCCAGCAGCTTAGCGCGAGACAGGGTGATCTCCTACGAGCAGTACTTC
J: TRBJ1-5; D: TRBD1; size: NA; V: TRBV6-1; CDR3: CATSGGENQPQHF; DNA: TGTGCCACCTCAGGGGGTGAGAATCAGCCCCAGCATTTT
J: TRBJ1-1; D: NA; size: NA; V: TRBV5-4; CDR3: CASSLGRKGGEGNTEAFF; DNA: TGTGCCAGCAGCCTTGGGAGGAAGGGCGGCGAGGGGAACACTGAAGCTTTCTTT
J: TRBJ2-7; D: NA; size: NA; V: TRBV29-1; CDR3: CSAGGAYEQYF; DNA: TGCAGCGCCGGAGGCGCCTACGAGCAGTACTTC
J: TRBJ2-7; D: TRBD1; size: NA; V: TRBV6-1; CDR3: CASSEDRDSSYEQYF; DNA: TGTGCCAGCAGTGAAGACAGGGACAGCTCCTACGAGCAGTACTTC
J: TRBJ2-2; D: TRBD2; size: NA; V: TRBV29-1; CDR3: CSVAGGRESPGELFF; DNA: TGCAGCGTCGCGGGGGGCAGGGAAAGTCCCGGGGAGCTGTTTTTT
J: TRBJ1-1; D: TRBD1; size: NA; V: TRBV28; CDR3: CASNRQGGAFF; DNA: TGTGCCAGCAACAGACAGGGGGGGGCTTTCTTT
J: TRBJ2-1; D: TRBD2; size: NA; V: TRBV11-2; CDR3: CASLGGTSGRTLTTEQFF; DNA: TGTGCCAGCTTGGGCGGGACTAGCGGGAGGACCCTAACTACTGAGCAGTTCTTC
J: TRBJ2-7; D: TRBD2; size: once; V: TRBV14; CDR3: CASSQVVSSGTYEQYF; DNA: TGTGCCAGCAGCCAAGTGGTATCTAGCGGTACCTACGAGCAGTACTTC